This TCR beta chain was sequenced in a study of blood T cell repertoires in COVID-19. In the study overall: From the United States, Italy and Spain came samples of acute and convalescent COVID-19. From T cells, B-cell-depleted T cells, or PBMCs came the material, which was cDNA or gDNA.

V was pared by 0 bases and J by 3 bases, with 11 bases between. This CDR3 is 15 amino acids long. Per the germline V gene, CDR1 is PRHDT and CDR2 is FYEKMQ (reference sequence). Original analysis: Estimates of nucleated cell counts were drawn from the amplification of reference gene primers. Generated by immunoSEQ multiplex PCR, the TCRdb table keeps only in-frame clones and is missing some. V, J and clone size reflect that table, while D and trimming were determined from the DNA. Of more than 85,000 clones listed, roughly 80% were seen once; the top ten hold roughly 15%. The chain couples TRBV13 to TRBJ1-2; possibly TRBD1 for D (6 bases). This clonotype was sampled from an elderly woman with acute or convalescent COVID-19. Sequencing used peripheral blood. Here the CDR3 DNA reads TGTGCCAGCAGCTTAGGCCAAGGGGGGGACTATGGCTACACCTTC. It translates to CASSLGQGGDYGYTF.